A single sample gave rise to the 13 T cell receptor beta chains below, sequenced in a study of T cells in Graves' hyperthyroidism and ophthalmopathy. Regions amplified from RNA transcripts were the TCR beta CDR3 regions. Carried out on the TCR CDR3, a first-round RT-PCR used the HTBI primer set. TCRdb recomputed calls from the multiplex PCR reads with MiXCR, one row per CDR3 protein. The table lists around 600,000 distinct CDR3 sequences, roughly 15% of them singletons, with approximately 13% in the top ten. The sample was blood. Every receptor here comes from a woman aged 45-65 years with Graves' ophthalmopathy.

The CDR3 protein is CASSALPVDTQYF. CDR3 bases: TGTGCCAGCAGCGCACTGCCGGTAGATACGCAGTATTTT. The chain is built from TRBV9 and TRBJ2-3; D is undetermined. The V gene's germline CDR1 is SGDLS and CDR2 YYNGEE. Trimming pared 3 bases from V and 5 bases from J, leaving 10 bases between. The CDR3 runs to 13 residues.

This clonotype was recorded many times. This chain connects TRBV12-3 or TRBV12-4 to TRBJ1-4; no clear D gene. This CDR3 has 17 residues. The germline V and J ends were trimmed by 4 bases and 0 bases, with 15 bases remaining between them. CDR3 DNA sequence: TGTGCCAGCAGTTCGTTGTCTCCGAGAGCAACTAATGAAAAACTGTTTTTT. As protein: CASSSLSPRATNEKLFF.

This clonotype was picked up many times. V usage is TRBV19 and J usage is TRBJ2-5; D perhaps matches TRBD2 (5 bases). V lost 5 bases to trimming and J lost 0 bases, with 19 bases between them. The CDR3 totals 17 residues. Per the germline V gene, CDR1 is LNHDA and CDR2 is SQIVND (reference sequence). In nucleotides, the CDR3 is TGTGCCAGTAGTCCCTGGACTTCGATTGGGTACCAAGAGACCCAGTACTTC. The encoded protein is CASSPWTSIGYQETQYF.

This clonotype has a count of ten or more. In DNA form, the CDR3 reads TGTGCCAGCAGCTTAACCTGGACTAGCGGCTACGAGCAGTACTTC. As protein: CASSLTWTSGYEQYF. The genes are TRBV11-3 and TRBJ2-7; 10 nucleotides match TRBD2. V trimming: 2 bases; J trimming: 3 bases; junction bases outside the gene matches: 4. The germline CDR1 and CDR2 sequences are SGHNT and YENEEA. The CDR3 consists of 15 residues. The full variable domain, in which reference TRBV11-3 and TRBJ2-7 provide the parts outside the CDR3, is EAGVVQSPRYKIIEKKQPVAFWCNPISGHNTLYWYLQNLGQGPELLIRYENEEAVDDSQLPKDRFSAERLKGVDSTLKIQPAELGDSAVYLCASSLTWTSGYEQYFGPGTRLTVT.

This clonotype was observed at least ten times. The chain has TRBV9 and TRBJ1-5, with no clear D. Looked up from germline, CDR1 is SGDLS and CDR2 is YYNGEE. The CDR3 consists of 14 residues. Trimming left V 4 bases short and J 1 base short, with 9 bases between. In DNA form, the CDR3 reads TGTGCCAGCAGCAGCACAGCAAGCAATCAGCCCCAGCATTTT. Protein product: CASSSTASNQPQHF.

J is TRBJ1-2 and V is TRBV19; TRBD1 matches 7 bases. Germline V CDR1 and CDR2: LNHDA, SQIVND (reference sequence). The ends lost 3 bases at V and 3 bases at J; junction bases unmatched: 7. The CDR3 has 15 amino acids. As DNA, the CDR3 is TGTGCCAGTAGTATTGATCAGGGGGTTCACTATGGCTACACCTTC. As protein: CASSIDQGVHYGYTF. Based on the CDR3 plus reference TRBV19 and TRBJ1-2, the full variable domain is DGGITQSPKYLFRKEGQNVTLSCEQNLNHDAMYWYRQDPGQGLRLIYYSQIVNDFQKGDIAEGYSVSREKKESFPLTVTSAQKNPTAFYLCASSIDQGVHYGYTFGSGTRLTVV.

This clonotype appeared a few times. CDR3 protein: CASSQGGLHIYEQYF. Written as DNA, the CDR3 is TGTGCCAGCAGCCAAGGCGGACTACACATCTACGAGCAGTACTTC. The chain links TRBV4-2 to TRBJ2-7; the D gene is possibly TRBD2 (6 bases). The CDR3 spans 15 residues. CDR1 LGHNA and CDR2 YNFKEQ come from the germline V gene. Trimming removed 1 base at V and 3 bases at J, with 13 bases between.

At least ten counts were recorded for this clonotype. V is TRBV6-1 and J is TRBJ1-1; D is ambiguous. The CDR3 totals 12 residues. Trimming stripped 7 bases from V and 4 bases from J, with 10 bases between. CDR1 and CDR2 from the germline V gene are MNHNS and SASEGT. The CDR3 DNA reads as TGTGCCAGCACCCAAGTGCTCACTGAAGCTTTCTTT. It yields the protein CASTQVLTEAFF.

This clonotype was detected a few times. This chain joins TRBV19 and TRBJ2-4; tentatively, D is TRBD1 (6 bases). The germline V and J ends were trimmed by 6 bases and 0 bases, with 15 bases remaining between them. The CDR3 has 16 amino acids. The germline CDR1 and CDR2 sequences are LNHDA and SQIVND (reference sequence). The CDR3 sequence: CASRSADSLAKNIQYF. CDR3 sequence (DNA): TGTGCCAGTAGGTCCGCGGACAGCTTAGCCAAAAACATTCAGTACTTC.

This clonotype showed up many times. The chain joins TRBV7-9 to TRBJ2-7, with 7 positions matching TRBD1. CDR3 length: 15 amino acids. J gave up 2 bases and V 1 base, and 5 bases lay outside the gene matches. Germline lookup yields CDR1 SEHNR and CDR2 FQNEAQ (reference sequence). The CDR3 region has the DNA TGTGCCAGCAGCTTAGGTCTAGGGGGCACCTACGAGCAGTACTTC. Its translation: CASSLGLGGTYEQYF.

This chain connects TRBV24-1 to TRBJ1-5; D is uncertain. V lost 5 bases and J 4 bases, leaving 11 bases between the germline ends. Germline V gives CDR1 KGHDR, CDR2 SFDVKD. The CDR3 is made up of 14 amino acids. CDR3 sequence (DNA): TGTGCCACCAGTGGCGGAACTTATAATCAGCCCCAGCATTTT. It is translated as CATSGGTYNQPQHF.

This clonotype was recorded at least ten times. V gene TRBV3-1 combines with J gene TRBJ2-1, with 8 bases lining up with TRBD2. This CDR3 region has 15 residues. CDR1 is LGHDT and CDR2 is YNNKEL in the germline V gene (reference sequence). V was pared by 5 bases and J by 7 bases, with 10 bases of the junction left unmatched. The CDR3 bases are TGTGCCAGCAGCTTTTTACTAGCGGAGGCTAATGAGCAGTTCTTC. This sequence encodes CASSFLLAEANEQFF.

The chain combines TRBV6-1 with TRBJ2-7; TRBD1 aligns across 9 bases. CDR1 is MNHNS and CDR2 is SASEGT in the germline V gene. After removal of 6 bases from V and 2 bases from J, the junction contained 8 bases not matched to a gene. This CDR3 region has 15 residues. The CDR3 here is CASRLHRGRPYEQYF. The CDR3 DNA follows: TGTGCCAGCAGACTCCACAGGGGGCGCCCCTACGAGCAGTACTTC.